What follows are 4 T cell receptor beta chains derived from one specimen sequenced in a study of OX40 agonist ivuxolimab in advanced cancers. Here immunoSEQ multiplex PCR was the method, and the copy in TCRdb shows in-frame clones only, minus some. The profile shows tens of thousands of clones, 89% of them singletons. The starting material was CD4+ or CD8+ T cells sorted from blood, obtained in a trial of the OX40 agonist ivuxolimab. The origin of the receptors is an adult with an advanced solid tumor such as melanoma, head and neck, liver or kidney cancer.

J is TRBJ2-1 and V is TRBV7-3; D is ambiguous. Trimming took off 1 base at V and 0 bases at J, with 10 bases between the two ends. The CDR3 length is 16 residues. The germline CDR1 and CDR2 sequences are SGHTA and FQGTGA. CDR3 sequence reads: CASSLSIESSYNEQFF. The CDR3 DNA reads as TGTGCCAGCAGCTTAAGCATAGAGAGCTCCTACAATGAGCAGTTCTTC. The variable domain in full, completed from reference TRBV7-3 and TRBJ2-1, reads GAGVSQTPSNKVTEKGKYVELRCDPISGHTALYWYRQSLGQGPEFLIYFQGTGAADDSGLPNDRFFAVRPEGSVSTLKIQRTERGDSAVYLCASSLSIESSYNEQFFGPGTRLTVL.

V is TRBV2 and J is TRBJ1-6; D gene unclear. The CDR3 has 13 amino acids. CDR1 and CDR2 from the germline V gene are SNHLY and FYNNEI. V gave up 8 bases and J gave up 10 bases, with 15 bases separating them. The CDR3 DNA reads TGTGCCAGCCATGACGCGCGGGGATCACCCCTCCACTTT. Its protein is CASHDARGSPLHF.

V is TRBV7-2 and J is TRBJ1-5; D is ambiguous. The CDR3 spans 13 residues. Trimming took 3 bases from V and 5 from J, leaving 8 bases between them. Germline values: CDR1 SGHTA, CDR2 FQGNSA. Here the CDR3 reads CASSLSADQPQHF. CDR3 nucleotide sequence: TGTGCCAGCAGCTTGAGTGCGGATCAGCCCCAGCATTTT.

This rearrangement joins TRBV4-2 to TRBJ1-1; 8 bases fit TRBD1. The V and J ends lost 2 bases and 5 bases, in that order; junction bases with no gene match: 7. Germline V gene lookup returns CDR1 LGHNA and CDR2 YNFKEQ. The CDR3 runs to 15 residues. In nucleotides, the CDR3 is TGTGCCAGCAGCCAAACCGGAACAGGGGGGACTGAAGCTTTCTTT. Translating gives CASSQTGTGGTEAFF.